The 10 T cell receptor beta chains below all came from one sample that was sequenced in a study of primary melanoma T cells and metastatic recurrence (dated by TCRdb to 2019 to 2021). Libraries were prepared through the immunoSEQ multiplex PCR assay. The source is immuneACCESS, and TCRdb retained only in-frame sequences with V and J called. Part of the clones is not carried over; for the studies checked, unresolved V genes explain less than half of this, and the remainder is unexplained. In this sample the table shows about 160 clones, around 60% of which occur a single time. Almost 40% of the sample goes to the ten largest clones. Sequencing was done on a sample of melanoma tumor tissue. The receptors derive from a human donor with melanoma.

This clone has a handful of counts. This chain links TRBV29-1 with TRBJ1-1, with D hard to call. The CDR3 has 12 amino acids. In germline, CDR1 is SQVTM, CDR2 ANQGSEA. Trimming removed 7 bases at V and 1 base at J, with 10 bases between. The CDR3 reads CSAQNGNTEAFF. CDR3 nucleotides: TGCAGCGCGCAAAATGGGAACACTGAAGCTTTCTTT. The whole variable domain, remainder taken from reference TRBV29-1 and TRBJ1-1, is SAVISQKPSRDICQRGTSLTIQCQVDSQVTMMFWYRQQPGQSLTLIATANQGSEATYESGFVIDKFPISRPNLTFSTLTVSNMSPEDSSIYLCSAQNGNTEAFFGQGTRLTVV.

In DNA form, the CDR3 reads TGTGCTAGTGGCCGGGCGAGGTTGTTCACTGAAGCTTTCTTT. Its translation: CASGRARLFTEAFF. The chain employs TRBV12-5 and TRBJ1-1; D remains ambiguous. Per germline, CDR1 LGHNT and CDR2 FRNRAP. Trimming left V 6 bases short and J 4 bases short, with 15 bases between. The CDR3 runs to 14 residues.

The chain carries TRBV6-8 and TRBJ2-1, with 12 positions matching TRBD2. With 5 bases clipped from V and 6 bases from J, the junction kept 8 bases outside the gene matches. The germline V gene encodes CDR1 MNHGY and CDR2 SAAAGT. There are 16 residues in the CDR3. The CDR3 sequence: CASSSTSGGPVNEQFF. In DNA form, the CDR3 reads TGTGCCAGCAGTAGTACTAGCGGGGGGCCTGTCAATGAGCAGTTCTTC.

The chain carries TRBV28 and TRBJ2-3, with D perhaps being TRBD1 or TRBD2 (5 bases each). The CDR3 spans 12 residues. Trimming left V 6 bases short and J 4 bases short, with 8 bases between. CDR1 and CDR2 from the germline V gene are MDHEN and SYDVKM. The CDR3: CASRRGADTQYF. DNA of the CDR3: TGTGCCAGCAGGAGGGGTGCAGATACGCAGTATTTT.

The V and J genes are TRBV7-6 and TRBJ2-1; 10 nucleotides line up with TRBD2. This CDR3 has 17 amino acids. V lost 3 bases and J lost 3; bases outside the gene matches: 8. Germline CDR1 is SGHVS and CDR2 is FNYEAQ. CDR3: CASSFSGGPRFYNEQFF. Written as DNA, the CDR3 is TGTGCCAGCAGCTTTAGCGGGGGGCCTCGCTTCTACAATGAGCAGTTCTTC.

This clone is judged hyperexpanded. This chain connects TRBV28 to TRBJ2-1; 9 bases line up with TRBD2. The germline V gene has CDR1 MDHEN and CDR2 SYDVKM. Trimming removed 5 bases from V and 5 bases from J; junction bases left unmatched: 7. The length of the CDR3 is 15 residues. Written as DNA, the CDR3 is TGTGCCAGCAGTCTCAGCGGGAGGATGAACAATGAGCAGTTCTTC. Translating gives CASSLSGRMNNEQFF.

The genes are TRBV15 and TRBJ2-2, with a possible D match to TRBD1 (5 bases). The germline V and J ends were trimmed by 0 bases and 3 bases, with 8 bases remaining between them. This CDR3 contains 15 residues. CDR1 and CDR2 from the germline V gene are LNHNV and YYDKDF (reference sequence). The CDR3 reads CATSREQDYTGELFF. The CDR3 coding sequence is TGTGCCACCAGCAGAGAACAGGATTACACCGGGGAGCTGTTTTTT.

V gene TRBV6-8 combines with J gene TRBJ1-2, with 12 bases aligning to TRBD1. Germline CDR1 reads MNHGY; CDR2 reads SAAAGT. There are 15 residues in the CDR3. The junction had 9 bases not matched to a gene; V was cut back by 6 bases and J by 7 bases. DNA of the CDR3: TGTGCCAGCAGCACTCCGGGACAGGGGGCTGGTGGCTACACCTTC. Translation: CASSTPGQGAGGYTF.

Here the CDR3 DNA reads TGTGCCAGCAGCCCTAGACGCACCTCTGGGGCCAACGTCCTGACTTTC. Protein: CASSPRRTSGANVLTF. The gene calls are TRBV28 and TRBJ2-6; D ambiguous. The CDR3 has 16 residues. Looked up from germline, CDR1 is MDHEN and CDR2 is SYDVKM. V shed 6 bases and J shed 0 bases, with 12 bases lying between them.

This clone has a handful of counts. The rearrangement uses TRBV19 and TRBJ2-7, with 7 bases identical to TRBD2. The CDR3 covers 13 residues. Germline V gene data show CDR1 as LNHDA and CDR2 as SQIVND (reference sequence). With 6 bases clipped from V and 7 bases from J, the junction kept 9 bases outside the gene matches. In DNA, the CDR3 is TGTGCCAGTAGCCATGGCGGGGGACTGGAGCAGTACTTC. Protein sequence: CASSHGGGLEQYF.